This T cell receptor (beta chain) comes out of a study of glioma-infiltrating T cells (dated by TCRdb to the mid-2010s). Regarding the research as a whole: The study sequenced TCR alpha- and beta-chain repertoires from glioma tissue, from non-neoplastic brain tissue and from matched peripheral blood mononuclear cells. To measure divergence between tissue and blood T-cell populations, each tissue-infiltrating repertoire was compared with the peripheral blood repertoire of the same patient. The paired cohort was made up of three low-grade glioma patients, about 8 primary glioblastoma patients and three non-glioma patients who contributed non-neoplastic brain tissue.

The iRepertoire nested amplicon-rescue multiplex PCR (arm-PCR) platform was used to amplify TCR alpha and beta CDR3 regions from RNA. The input for one-step reverse transcription and amplification was about 95-450 ng of tissue mRNA or PBMC total RNA. Following bead purification, Illumina adapters were added through a secondary multiplex PCR, and the libraries were then gel-purified between 200 and 400 bp. Libraries carried internal 6-nucleotide barcodes used for demultiplexing. Sequencing of libraries was performed on an Illumina MiSeq with 2x220 or 2x250 nucleotide paired-end reads. In the authors' own workflow: Paired reads were merged using FLASH 1.2.11 and were aligned to the GRCh37 human genome using BWA-MEM, after which TRA and TRB reads were extracted. For V and J assignment, an IMGT-derived reference of cassette sequences and CDR3 motifs that included pseudogenes was used. Reads were translated in three frames, and productive CDR3s were defined by a C…FGXG motif without stop codons. Unique combinations of V-J cassette pair and CDR3 amino acid sequence were defined as clonotypes. Reads were filtered by Hamming distance, thresholded by each sample's sequence error rate in mapped regions. TCRdb reprocessing: public reads trimmed at Q25 with fastp, clones called with MiXCR, in-frame beta chains kept. Under each unique CDR3 protein, matching rows form one entry showing the most common genes and DNA. The V and J calls and clone size come from TCRdb's table, not from the authors' own analysis. Recorded for this sample are over 15,000 distinct CDR3 sequences; more than 45% of them occurred a single time. The ten largest make up roughly 40% of the sample.

As to this clonotype: The antigen it binds to is not known. No base quality information exists; no much larger clone differs at one position.

Relative to germline, V is missing 6 bases and J is missing 0 bases, with 4 bases of the junction outside any gene match. Reading from cysteine to phenylalanine, the CDR3 counts 15 amino acids. This entry keeps only the CDR3 DNA: 45 bases, framed from base 1. Reading the germline V gene (reference sequence) gives CDR1 MNHNY and CDR2 SVGAGI. Paper-wide results and their limitations: In non-neoplastic patients, VJ-independent divergence between tissue and blood fell below expectation, whereas in all gliomas, and especially in low-grade gliomas, the divergence rose above expectation. Tissue and blood shared very few CDR3 sequences, a result attributed to high CDR3 diversity and limited sampling. Small numbers underpinned the group comparisons: about 8 glioblastoma patients, three low-grade glioma patients and three non-neoplastic patients.

Source material: glioma tissue, nonneoplastic brain tissue, or PBMCs (not recorded which). Recombination joined TRBV6-6 with TRBJ2-7, with TRBD2 matching 11 junction bases. The source of this sequence is a human donor with low-grade glioma or glioblastoma, undergoing nonglioma brain surgery, or in good health (not recorded which). The CDR3 protein: CASRTTSGSSYEQYF. The DNA reads as follows: TGTGCCAGCAGAACTACTAGCGGGAGCTCCTACGAGCAGTACTTC.